A single sample is the source of the 31 T cell receptor beta chains below, sequenced in a study of shared clonotypes between healthy human individuals. Produced via immunoSEQ multiplex PCR; TCRdb's table is partial and in-frame only. Of about 480,000 clones listed, 60% to 80% are singletons. Sequenced input: PBMCs. All receptors derive from a woman aged 40-49 years in good health. Some clones in this sample may be carry-over from other donors' samples.

This chain uses TRBV2 with TRBJ1-1; D is unresolved. V lost 8 bases and J 6 bases, leaving 7 bases between the germline ends. The germline V gene encodes CDR1 SNHLY and CDR2 FYNNEI. The CDR3 extends over 10 amino acids. CDR3 sequence (DNA): TGTGCCAGCGCGTACGCTGAAGCTTTCTTT. It specifies CASAYAEAFF.

As concerns this clone: The sample carries other DNA sequences with the same CDR3. The chain joins TRBV9 to TRBJ2-7; TRBD1 agrees at 7 bases. The V and J ends lost 0 bases and 3 bases, in that order; junction bases with no gene match: 3. The V gene's germline CDR1 is SGDLS and CDR2 YYNGEE. This CDR3 is built from 14 residues. CDR3 in DNA: TGTGCCAGCAGCGTAGGGGACAGAAACTACGAGCAGTACTTC. This codes for CASSVGDRNYEQYF.

This chain connects TRBV5-4 to TRBJ2-7; 13 bases are a match to TRBD2. The CDR3 runs 16 residues. Looked up from germline, CDR1 is SGHNT and CDR2 is YYREEE (reference sequence). V lost 2 bases, J lost 6 bases, and 8 bases stayed unmatched. The CDR3 region is CASSLGGTSGVGEQYF. In nucleotides, the CDR3 is TGTGCCAGCAGCTTAGGAGGGACTAGCGGGGTCGGCGAGCAGTACTTC.

The chain joins TRBV7-8 to TRBJ2-7; TRBD1 is a possible D gene (6 bases). Trimming pared 1 base from V and 6 bases from J, leaving 13 bases between. The CDR3 runs to 14 residues. Germline CDR1 reads SGHVS; CDR2 reads FQNEAQ. CDR3 in DNA: TGTGCCAGCAGCTTAGAGGCAATAGGGGGCGAGCAGTACTTC. Amino acid sequence: CASSLEAIGGEQYF.

The V and J genes are TRBV6-5 and TRBJ2-5; D possibly corresponds to TRBD2 (6 bases). Germline CDR1 and CDR2: MNHEY and SVGAGI. This CDR3 comprises 14 residues. V lost 6 bases to trimming and J lost 3 bases, with 14 bases between them. CDR3 region: CASSQVAVEETQYF. In nucleotides, the CDR3 is TGTGCCAGCAGCCAAGTAGCGGTAGAAGAGACCCAGTACTTC.

In this sample, this clone turned up many times. This chain joins TRBV5-4 and TRBJ2-7; 7 bases align to TRBD1. Unmatched junction bases numbered 9, after V lost 4 bases and J lost 2 bases. This CDR3 has 15 amino acids. Per the germline V gene, CDR1 is SGHNT and CDR2 is YYREEE (reference sequence). CDR3 sequence: CASSQKTGNPYEQYF. CDR3 nucleotide sequence: TGTGCCAGCAGCCAGAAGACAGGGAATCCCTACGAGCAGTACTTC.

The count of this clone is one. The chain carries TRBV4-1 and TRBJ2-3; 7 bases map to TRBD2. Trimming cost V 4 bases and J 4 bases; bases outside gene matches: 8. Germline V gene data show CDR1 as MGHRA and CDR2 as YSYEKL. This CDR3 region has 15 residues. CDR3: CASSRAGTVPDTQYF. For the CDR3, the DNA is TGCGCCAGCAGCCGAGCGGGAACGGTTCCAGATACGCAGTATTTT.

The V and J genes are TRBV28 and TRBJ2-7; maybe TRBD2 (6 bases). This CDR3 is 15 amino acids long. Germline lookup yields CDR1 MDHEN and CDR2 SYDVKM. V was clipped by 7 bases and J by 4 bases, with 20 bases between them. CDR3 nucleotide sequence: TGTGCCAGCACCTTAGGGTCGGGAGCTTGGTACGAGCAGTACTTC. Its translation: CASTLGSGAWYEQYF. Full variable domain (missing parts from reference TRBV28 and TRBJ2-7): DVKVTQSSRYLVKRTGEKVFLECVQDMDHENMFWYRQDPGLGLRLIYFSYDVKMKEKGDIPEGYSVSREKKERFSLILESASTNQTSMYLCASTLGSGAWYEQYFGPGTRLTVT.

The CDR3 DNA is TGCAGTGCTACGAGAGCCGGGGAGCTGTTTTTT. This encodes CSATRAGELFF. V and J are TRBV20-1 and TRBJ2-2; no clear D. Trimming removed 4 bases at V and 6 bases at J, with 6 bases between. This CDR3 is 11 amino acids long. Germline V CDR1 and CDR2: DFQATT, SNEGSKA (reference sequence).

The chain joins TRBV7-9 to TRBJ1-1; D is ambiguous. The CDR3 spans 14 residues. CDR1 and CDR2 (germline): SEHNR, FQNEAQ (reference sequence). V was cut by 5 bases and J by 1 base, with 11 bases left in between. CDR3 residues: CASSKGRQNTEAFF. The CDR3 DNA is TGTGCCAGCAGCAAAGGTAGGCAGAACACTGAAGCTTTCTTT.

This clone was found once. CDR3 DNA: TGTGCCAGCTCACAAGACAGTCCCCTTCTGAACACTGAAGCTTTCTTT. The encoded protein is CASSQDSPLLNTEAFF. The chain has TRBV18 and TRBJ1-1; D possibly corresponds to TRBD1 (5 bases). The V gene lost 4 bases and the J gene lost 0 bases, with 15 bases spanning the gap. In germline, CDR1 is KGHSH, CDR2 LQKENI. The CDR3 has 16 residues.

In this sample, this clone turned up many times. This rearrangement joins TRBV9 to TRBJ2-2; 11 nucleotides line up with TRBD2. CDR1 SGDLS and CDR2 YYNGEE come from the germline V gene. V dropped 0 bases and J dropped 6; count of bases not matched to a gene: 1. The CDR3 is made up of 15 amino acids. CDR3 region: CASSVGGLAAGELFF. CDR3 bases: TGTGCCAGCAGCGTAGGGGGACTAGCGGCCGGGGAGCTGTTTTTT.

This clone showed up just a few times. The gene calls are TRBV6-5 and TRBJ1-6; no definite D call. The CDR3 loop spans 14 amino acids. Germline assignment: CDR1 MNHEY and CDR2 SVGAGI. V lost 0 bases, J lost 7 bases, and 7 bases lay in between. DNA for the CDR3: TGTGCCAGCAGTTACTCGCAGGCCAATTCACCCCTCCACTTT. It translates to CASSYSQANSPLHF.

The CDR3 DNA reads TGCGCCAGCAGCGTCGCAGGGGGGCTAGCGGGATATGAGCAGTTCTTC. Encoded protein: CASSVAGGLAGYEQFF. The chain recombines TRBV5-1 with TRBJ2-1; 9 positions match TRBD2. This CDR3 is 16 amino acids long. The J segment lost 8 bases and the V segment lost 4 bases, leaving 13 bases of the junction unmatched. CDR1 and CDR2 (germline): SGHRS, YFSETQ.

This clone was counted a few times. This same CDR3 is encoded by further DNA sequences in the sample. V usage is TRBV5-1 and J usage is TRBJ2-2; D is unresolved. CDR1 SGHRS and CDR2 YFSETQ come from the germline V gene. This CDR3 spans 12 amino acids. Deletions cut 4 bases from V and 4 bases from J, with 5 bases between. The CDR3 region is CASSEGTGELFF. As DNA, the CDR3 is TGCGCCAGCAGCGAAGGCACCGGGGAGCTGTTTTTT.

Comments on this clone: The CDR3 does not end in the conserved phenylalanine or tryptophan, so this is likely a read error. Because the CDR3's place on the DNA is in doubt, the DNA is left out and the CDR3 is given as listed by TCRdb. CDR3 amino acids: CASSLSGASGSI. V is TRBV11-2 and J is TRBJ2-7; the table names TRBD2, a call not compared with the DNA. The CDR3 has 12 residues if both end residues are counted. In germline, CDR1 is SGHAT, CDR2 FQNNGV.

This clone appeared a single time. The chain employs TRBV5-4 and TRBJ2-1; D is possibly TRBD2 (5 bases). The ends were cut back, 5 bases at V and 0 bases at J, with 18 bases in the middle. Looked up from germline, CDR1 is SGHNT and CDR2 is YYREEE (reference sequence). This CDR3 has 17 residues. The CDR3 protein is CASSHSRTLRSYNEQFF. The CDR3 coding sequence is TGTGCCAGCAGTCATTCACGGACTCTTCGCTCCTACAATGAGCAGTTCTTC. The whole variable domain, remainder taken from reference TRBV5-4 and TRBJ2-1, is ETGVTQSPTHLIKTRGQQVTLRCSSQSGHNTVSWYQQALGQGPQFIFQYYREEENGRGNFPPRFSGLQFPNYSSELNVNALELDDSALYLCASSHSRTLRSYNEQFFGPGTRLTVL.

A single count supports this clone. This may be a read error: a much more frequent sequence differs by one nucleotide. The V call is TRBV11-2, the J call TRBJ1-2; TRBD1 is a possible D gene (5 bases). Trimming removed 3 bases at V and 2 bases at J, with 7 bases between. Germline V gives CDR1 SGHAT, CDR2 FQNNGV. This CDR3 spans 13 amino acids. The CDR3 bases are TGTGCCAGCAGCTTGTACAGGAACTATGGCTACACCTTC. Its protein product is CASSLYRNYGYTF.

This chain connects TRBV5-6 to TRBJ2-3, with a tentative D call TRBD1 (5 bases). This CDR3 is 15 amino acids long. Per germline, CDR1 SGHDT and CDR2 YYEEEE. Trimming removed 1 base from V and 2 bases from J, with 11 bases in between. CDR3 loop: CASSLLGRLTDTQYF. Written as DNA, the CDR3 is TGTGCCAGCAGCTTGTTGGGGCGTCTCACAGATACGCAGTATTTT.

The chain employs TRBV4-2 and TRBJ2-3; D is ambiguous. This CDR3 is 12 amino acids long. V was cut by 2 bases and J by 3 bases, with 3 bases left in between. In germline, CDR1 is LGHNA, CDR2 YNFKEQ. CDR3 in DNA: TGTGCCAGCAGCCAAAGGACAGATACGCAGTATTTT. It specifies CASSQRTDTQYF.

The V gene is TRBV11-2, the J gene TRBJ2-7, with D tentatively TRBD1 or TRBD2 (5 bases each). V lost 5 bases and J lost 5, with 16 bases in between. CDR1 is SGHAT, CDR2 FQNNGV, per germline. This CDR3 has 14 amino acids. The CDR3: CASSPGRGIDEQYF. The CDR3 DNA sequence: TGTGCCAGCAGCCCTGGCCGGGGCATCGACGAGCAGTACTTC. The complete variable domain, with remaining parts taken from reference TRBV11-2 and TRBJ2-7, reads EAGVAQSPRYKIIEKRQSVAFWCNPISGHATLYWYQQILGQGPKLLIQFQNNGVVDDSQLPKDRFSAERLKGVDSTLKIQPAKLEDSAVYLCASSPGRGIDEQYFGPGTRLTVT.

The table lists this clone with a few counts. The chain links TRBV29-1 to TRBJ2-2; maybe TRBD1 (7 bases). Germline V CDR1 and CDR2: SQVTM, ANQGSEA. With 3 bases removed from V and 6 bases from J, the gap between germline ends came to 14 bases. The CDR3 extends over 14 amino acids. The CDR3: CSVEGRGTPGELFF. DNA for the CDR3: TGCAGCGTTGAGGGCAGGGGGACTCCCGGGGAGCTGTTTTTT.

V is TRBV14 and J is TRBJ2-1; TRBD2 agrees at 11 bases. J was trimmed by 7 bases and V by 3 bases; bases with no gene match: 11. CDR1 is SGHDN and CDR2 is FVKESK in the germline V gene. The CDR3 extends over 17 amino acids. The CDR3 here is CASSHRTGLAGGNEQFF. CDR3 nucleotide sequence: TGTGCCAGCAGCCACCGTACGGGGCTAGCGGGAGGAAATGAGCAGTTCTTC.

The rearrangement links TRBV7-9 to TRBJ1-2; D call uncertain. The CDR3 consists of 14 residues. V lost 3 bases and J 2 bases, leaving 10 bases between the germline ends. CDR1 is SEHNR and CDR2 is FQNEAQ in the germline V gene (reference sequence). CDR3 protein: CASSFGRLNYGYTF. The CDR3, as DNA: TGTGCCAGCAGCTTCGGGCGACTCAACTATGGCTACACCTTC.

This chain joins TRBV9 and TRBJ2-3; perhaps D is TRBD1 or TRBD2 (5 bases each). The CDR3 has 15 residues. Trimming removed 0 bases from V and 2 bases from J, with 10 bases in between. The germline CDR1 and CDR2 sequences are SGDLS and YYNGEE. The CDR3 nucleotides are TGTGCCAGCAGCGTAGGGGACGTATACACAGATACGCAGTATTTT. Translated, it gives CASSVGDVYTDTQYF.

V and J are TRBV2 and TRBJ1-2, with unresolved D. The V gene lost 3 bases and the J gene lost 5 bases, with 7 bases spanning the gap. CDR1 is SNHLY, CDR2 FYNNEI, per germline. This CDR3 is built from 12 residues. This chain's CDR3 is CASSERVYGYTF. Written as DNA, the CDR3 is TGTGCCAGCAGTGAGCGAGTGTATGGCTACACCTTC.

The genes are TRBV7-2 and TRBJ1-1; tentative D call: TRBD1 (5 bases). From germline, CDR1 is SGHTA and CDR2 FQGNSA. Trimming removed 6 bases from V and 6 bases from J, with 14 bases in between. This CDR3 has 13 residues. As DNA, the CDR3 is TGTGCCAGCAGGAATCCAGGGTTGCCTGAAGCTTTCTTT. It codes for CASRNPGLPEAFF.

This clone has just one count. V and J are TRBV28 and TRBJ1-1, with D perhaps matching TRBD1 (5 bases). The CDR3 loop spans 15 amino acids. Germline V gives CDR1 MDHEN, CDR2 SYDVKM. Deletions cut 10 bases from V and 0 bases from J, with 18 bases between. The CDR3 spells CATLRGRRLNTEAFF. The CDR3 DNA follows: TGTGCCACCCTCCGGGGCAGACGCCTGAACACTGAAGCTTTCTTT.

A few counts support this clone. J is TRBJ1-2 and V is TRBV27; D remains ambiguous. Deletions cut 3 bases from V and 4 bases from J, with 9 bases between. The CDR3 runs to 13 residues. Germline lookup yields CDR1 MNHEY and CDR2 SMNVEV (reference sequence). Here the CDR3 reads CASSLNGPYGYTF. The CDR3 DNA reads TGTGCCAGCAGTTTGAACGGACCCTATGGCTACACCTTC.

The rearrangement links TRBV11-2 to TRBJ2-7; 11 bases are a match to TRBD1. V lost 4 bases and J lost 0; bases outside the gene matches: 8. The CDR3 is 17 residues long. CDR1 and CDR2 (germline): SGHAT, FQNNGV. CDR3: CASSSPGQGVGSYEQYF. The CDR3 DNA reads TGTGCCAGCAGCTCTCCGGGACAGGGGGTAGGCTCCTACGAGCAGTACTTC.

A single count supports this clone. The chain joins TRBV27 to TRBJ1-1, with D hard to call. Trimming shortened V by 6 bases and J by 1 base, and 3 bases separated the two germline ends. CDR1 is MNHEY and CDR2 is SMNVEV in the germline V gene (reference sequence). The CDR3 totals 11 residues. The CDR3 bases are TGTGCCAGCAGGACGAACACTGAAGCTTTCTTT. It codes for CASRTNTEAFF.